This TCR beta chain was recovered during a study of T cell clonality in common variable immunodeficiency. This clone was found many times. No antigen is known for it. From the germline J gene comes the end of the CDR3, since the read stops 3 residues before it. The data were produced by immunoSEQ multiplex PCR, yet TCRdb's version contains in-frame clones alone and is incomplete. The profile covers tens of thousands of clones, none occurring a single time. V gave up 1 base and J gave up 4 bases, with 13 bases separating them. Germline CDR1 reads MNHNS; CDR2 reads SASEGT. There are 15 residues in the CDR3. Study-level points and caveats: CVID subjects shared fewer TCRbeta clones than healthy controls did. Fewer deletions and N-nucleotide insertions were reportedly seen in common variable immunodeficiency TCR beta sequences. The cause of increased CVID clonality remains unclear without subpopulation sequencing.

The origin of this receptor is a person between 18 and 75 years old in good health. Sequencing used peripheral blood mononuclear cells. The chain uses TRBV6-1 and TRBJ1-2; D is possibly TRBD1 (6 bases). The part of the CDR3 DNA that was read is TGTGCCAGCAGTGAAGGACAGGCCGGTTCCTATGGC. This translates into CASSEGQAGSYG. The full CDR3 is CASSEGQAGSYGYTF.